Below are 17 T cell receptor beta chains sequenced from a single sample in a study of blood T cell repertoires in COVID-19. Generated by immunoSEQ multiplex PCR, the TCRdb table keeps only in-frame clones and is missing some. Of some 150,000 clones in the sample, around 80% were seen once. Sequencing used PBMCs or T cells enriched from blood (not recorded which). Receptors originate from a woman aged 45-59 years who had recovered from COVID-19.

This chain links TRBV4-2 with TRBJ2-1; no clear D gene. This CDR3 is built from 16 residues. V was cut by 0 bases and J by 2 bases, with 11 bases left in between. The germline V gene encodes CDR1 LGHNA and CDR2 YNFKEQ. DNA for the CDR3: TGTGCCAGCAGCCAAGAAGCTACCCCGGCCTACAATGAGCAGTTCTTC. This translates into CASSQEATPAYNEQFF.

V and J are TRBV28 and TRBJ2-3; 7 nucleotides line up with TRBD1. CDR3 length equals 14 residues. Germline V lookup: CDR1 MDHEN, CDR2 SYDVKM. The ends lost 3 bases at V and 8 bases at J; junction bases unmatched: 8. CDR3 nucleotide sequence: TGTGCCAGCAGTTTGCCAGGGGGAAGGACTACGCAGTATTTT. Residues: CASSLPGGRTTQYF.

At least ten counts were recorded for this clone. The rearrangement joins TRBV18 to TRBJ2-5, with D possibly being TRBD1 (6 bases). This CDR3 comprises 19 residues. V lost 2 bases and J 0 bases, leaving 22 bases between the germline ends. CDR1 KGHSH and CDR2 LQKENI come from the germline V gene. CDR3 residues: CASSPSGVPSWGYQETQYF. The CDR3 nucleotides are TGTGCCAGCTCACCATCAGGGGTCCCCTCATGGGGGTACCAAGAGACCCAGTACTTC.

This chain links TRBV27 with TRBJ1-1; possible D gene TRBD1, 5 bases. Germline V gene sequence: CDR1 MNHEY, CDR2 SMNVEV (reference sequence). CDR3 size: 17 residues. The V end lost 5 bases, the J end lost 7 bases, and 26 bases lay between the germline ends. CDR3 residues: CASSTPNRGTGVLEAFF. The DNA of the CDR3 is TGTGCCAGCAGTACCCCCAATCGTGGGACGGGGGTGCTTGAAGCTTTCTTT.

In its sample, this clone was seen a few times. This sequence joins TRBV30 and TRBJ1-2; 11 nucleotides align to TRBD1. Germline CDR1 and CDR2: GTSNPN and SVGIG (reference sequence). The V gene end was trimmed by 6 bases and the J gene end by 8 bases; junction bases not matched to a gene: 8. The length of the CDR3 is 13 residues. The CDR3 protein is CACPDRGQRGYTF. The CDR3 DNA follows: TGTGCCTGCCCGGACAGGGGGCAGAGGGGCTACACCTTC.

Here the CDR3 DNA reads TGTGCCAGCGGACTAGAGGATAGCAATCAGCCCCAGCATTTT. Translated: CASGLEDSNQPQHF. The chain is built from TRBV28 and TRBJ1-5; D not resolved. Germline-derived CDR1 and CDR2 are MDHEN and SYDVKM. The CDR3 is made up of 14 amino acids. The germline V and J ends were trimmed by 8 bases and 0 bases, with 11 bases remaining between them. The entire variable domain, with the rest obtained from reference TRBV28 and TRBJ1-5, is as follows: DVKVTQSSRYLVKRTGEKVFLECVQDMDHENMFWYRQDPGLGLRLIYFSYDVKMKEKGDIPEGYSVSREKKERFSLILESASTNQTSMYLCASGLEDSNQPQHFGDGTRLSIL.

CDR3 nucleotide sequence: TGTGCCAGCAGCCAGGGGAGCCGTTTGAATTCACCCCTCCACTTT. Translation: CASSQGSRLNSPLHF. The chain joins TRBV14 to TRBJ1-6; D is undetermined. Trimming cost V 3 bases and J 7 bases, with 13 bases left between them. CDR1 is SGHDN, CDR2 FVKESK, per germline. This CDR3 spans 15 amino acids.

The chain is built from TRBV4-2 and TRBJ2-3; TRBD1 agrees at 7 bases. This CDR3 is 14 amino acids long. CDR1 and CDR2 from the germline V gene are LGHNA and YNFKEQ. The junction had 8 bases not matched to a gene; V was cut back by 5 bases and J by 6 bases. CDR3 nucleotides: TGTGCCAGCAGCTCGGACAGGACCGGGGATACGCAGTATTTT. Amino acids: CASSSDRTGDTQYF.

V is TRBV6-6 and J is TRBJ1-3; a possible D gene is TRBD1 (5 bases). The CDR3 length is 14 residues. Trimming left V 11 bases short and J 4 bases short, with 18 bases between. Germline V gives CDR1 MNHNY, CDR2 SVGAGI (reference sequence). The CDR3 reads CACGAEQQGNTIYF. CDR3 coding DNA: TGTGCCTGCGGGGCAGAACAACAAGGAAACACCATATATTTT.

V gene TRBV6-1 combines with J gene TRBJ1-5; D gene unclear. V lost 2 bases and J 3 bases, leaving 17 bases between the germline ends. Germline CDR1 reads MNHNS; CDR2 reads SASEGT. The CDR3 covers 17 residues. This CDR3 is CASSELYNRVANQPQHF. The CDR3 nucleotides read TGTGCCAGCAGTGAATTGTATAATCGGGTGGCCAATCAGCCCCAGCATTTT.

A few counts support this clone. CDR3 bases: TGTGCCACCCTAGGTGGAATACTGGACTATGGCTACACCTTC. Residues: CATLGGILDYGYTF. The chain carries TRBV28 and TRBJ1-2; D remains unclear. This CDR3 is 14 amino acids long. V lost 10 bases and J lost 3, with 18 bases in between. Germline V gene sequence: CDR1 MDHEN, CDR2 SYDVKM.

J is TRBJ2-5 and V is TRBV5-1; 10 nucleotides agree with TRBD1. V lost 4 bases to trimming and J lost 4 bases; unmatched junction nucleotides: 10. The germline gives CDR1 SGHRS, CDR2 YFSETQ. This CDR3 contains 16 residues. CDR3 DNA: TGCGCCAGCAGCCCCGGGGACTGGACAGGGGGAGAGACCCAGTACTTC. Translating gives CASSPGDWTGGETQYF.

The chain recombines TRBV7-3 with TRBJ2-5; maybe TRBD2 (6 bases). Per germline, CDR1 SGHTA and CDR2 FQGTGA. The CDR3 has 15 residues. V lost 2 bases and J 1 base, leaving 11 bases between the germline ends. The CDR3 reads CASSLGAGSQETQYF. The CDR3 DNA sequence: TGTGCCAGCAGCTTAGGGGCGGGAAGCCAAGAGACCCAGTACTTC.

The gene calls are TRBV30 and TRBJ1-2, with D possibly matching TRBD1 (6 bases). The germline V gene has CDR1 GTSNPN and CDR2 SVGIG (reference sequence). Trimming removed 0 bases from V and 8 bases from J, with 16 bases in between. This CDR3 is built from 14 residues. In nucleotides, the CDR3 is TGTGCCTGGAGTGTACTTTTGGGGGCGAAAGGCTACACCTTC. It codes for CAWSVLLGAKGYTF.

V is TRBV7-9 and J is TRBJ1-1; 9 positions agree with TRBD1. The V segment lost 5 bases and the J segment 0 bases; nucleotides outside the gene matches: 13. Germline loops: CDR1 SEHNR, CDR2 FQNEAQ (reference sequence). This CDR3 region has 18 residues. CDR3 amino acids: CASSQGQGSYPMNTEAFF. The CDR3 DNA follows: TGTGCCAGCAGCCAGGGACAGGGCTCCTACCCCATGAACACTGAAGCTTTCTTT.

The V and J genes are TRBV30 and TRBJ1-5; the match to TRBD1 covers 7 bases. Trimming took 2 bases from V and 5 from J; bases not matched to a gene: 3. CDR3 size: 13 residues. Germline CDR1 and CDR2: GTSNPN and SVGIG (reference sequence). The CDR3: CAWSRQGDQPQHF. The CDR3 bases are TGTGCCTGGAGTCGACAGGGAGATCAGCCCCAGCATTTT.

This chain connects TRBV6-5 to TRBJ1-5; maybe TRBD1 (6 bases). The germline gives CDR1 MNHEY, CDR2 SVGAGI. The CDR3 is 14 amino acids. V lost 4 bases and J lost 5, with 12 bases in between. CDR3 sequence (DNA): TGTGCCAGCAGTTGGGGTGAGGGGGATCAGCCCCAGCATTTT. This codes for CASSWGEGDQPQHF.